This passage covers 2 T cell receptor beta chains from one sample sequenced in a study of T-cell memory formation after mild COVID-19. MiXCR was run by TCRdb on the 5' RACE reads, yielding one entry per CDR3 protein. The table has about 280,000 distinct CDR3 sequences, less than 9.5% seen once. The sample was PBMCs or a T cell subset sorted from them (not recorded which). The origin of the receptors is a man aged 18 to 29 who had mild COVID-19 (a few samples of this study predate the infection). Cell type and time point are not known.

The CDR3 loop reads CAITQGAGNTIYF. In DNA, the CDR3 is TGTGCCATCACCCAAGGGGCTGGAAACACCATATATTTT. V and J are TRBV10-3 and TRBJ1-3, with a possible D match to TRBD1 (5 bases). Germline V gene sequence: CDR1 ENHRY, CDR2 SYGVKD. V was shortened by 7 bases and J by 2 bases, with 9 bases between the two germline ends. The CDR3 totals 13 residues.

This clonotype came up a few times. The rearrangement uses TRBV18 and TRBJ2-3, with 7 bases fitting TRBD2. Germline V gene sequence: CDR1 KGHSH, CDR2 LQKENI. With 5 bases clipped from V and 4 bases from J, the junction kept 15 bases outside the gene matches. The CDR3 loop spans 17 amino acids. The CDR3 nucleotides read TGTGCCAGCTCATCTTTAGCGGGCCGCTCGGGAGCAGATACGCAGTATTTT. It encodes CASSSLAGRSGADTQYF.